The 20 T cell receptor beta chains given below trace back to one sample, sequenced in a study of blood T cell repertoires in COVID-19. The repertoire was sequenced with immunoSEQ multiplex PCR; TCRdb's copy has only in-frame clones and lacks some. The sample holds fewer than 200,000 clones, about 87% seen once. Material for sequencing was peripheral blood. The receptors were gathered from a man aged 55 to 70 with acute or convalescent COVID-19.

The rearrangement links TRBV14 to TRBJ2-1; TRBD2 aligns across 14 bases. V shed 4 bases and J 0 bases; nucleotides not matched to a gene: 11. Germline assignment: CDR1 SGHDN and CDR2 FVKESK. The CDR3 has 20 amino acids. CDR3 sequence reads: CASSPLGGLAGGFSYNEQFF. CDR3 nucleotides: TGTGCCAGCAGCCCCTTGGGCGGACTAGCGGGGGGTTTCTCCTACAATGAGCAGTTCTTC.

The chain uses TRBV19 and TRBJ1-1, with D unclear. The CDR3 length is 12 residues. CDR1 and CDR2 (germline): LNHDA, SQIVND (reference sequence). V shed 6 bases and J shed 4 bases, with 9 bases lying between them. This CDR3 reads CASRGIGTEAFF. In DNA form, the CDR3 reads TGTGCCAGTAGGGGCATCGGCACTGAAGCTTTCTTT.

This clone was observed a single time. CDR3: CASSWGTGPSYGYTF. DNA of the CDR3: TGTGCCAGCAGCTGGGGGACAGGGCCGTCCTATGGCTACACCTTC. The chain links TRBV5-6 to TRBJ1-2; 9 bases map to TRBD1. Losses at the gene ends were 3 bases for V and 4 bases for J; bases not matched to a gene: 7. The germline gives CDR1 SGHDT, CDR2 YYEEEE. CDR3 length: 15 residues.

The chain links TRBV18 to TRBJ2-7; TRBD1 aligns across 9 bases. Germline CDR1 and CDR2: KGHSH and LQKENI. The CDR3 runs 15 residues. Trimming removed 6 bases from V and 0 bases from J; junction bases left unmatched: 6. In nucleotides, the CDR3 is TGTGCCAGCTCGCCGGGACAGGGCATCTCCTACGAGCAGTACTTC. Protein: CASSPGQGISYEQYF. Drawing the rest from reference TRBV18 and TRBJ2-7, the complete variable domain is NAGVMQNPRHLVRRRGQEARLRCSPMKGHSHVYWYRQLPEEGLKFMVYLQKENIIDESGMPKERFSAEFPKEGPSILRIQQVVRGDSAAYFCASSPGQGISYEQYFGPGTRLTVT.

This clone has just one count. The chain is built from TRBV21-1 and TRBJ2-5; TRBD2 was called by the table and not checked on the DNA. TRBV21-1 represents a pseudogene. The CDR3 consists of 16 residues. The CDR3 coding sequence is TGTGCCGAGGGCCTCCTAGCGGGAGCTCCGGCAGAGACCCAGTACTTC. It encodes CAEGLLAGAPAETQYF.

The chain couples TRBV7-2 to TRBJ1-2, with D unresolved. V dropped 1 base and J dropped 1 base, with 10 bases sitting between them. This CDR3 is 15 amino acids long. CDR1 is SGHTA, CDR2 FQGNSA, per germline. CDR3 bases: TGTGCCAGCAGCTTAGGGGCGACCCTTAACTATGGCTACACCTTC. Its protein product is CASSLGATLNYGYTF.

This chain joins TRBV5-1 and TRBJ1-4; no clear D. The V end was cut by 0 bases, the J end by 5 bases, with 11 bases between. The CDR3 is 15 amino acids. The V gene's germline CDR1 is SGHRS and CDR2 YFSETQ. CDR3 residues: CASSLGQFPNEKLFF. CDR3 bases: TGCGCCAGCAGCTTGGGTCAGTTCCCGAATGAAAAACTGTTTTTT.

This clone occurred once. In DNA form, the CDR3 reads TGTGCCAGCTCTGGGACAGGGGGCTCTGGGGCCAACGTCCTGACTTTC. Translating it yields CASSGTGGSGANVLTF. The chain is built from TRBV2 and TRBJ2-6; 11 nucleotides align to TRBD1. The CDR3 runs 16 residues. The germline gives CDR1 SNHLY, CDR2 FYNNEI. The trim removed 8 bases at V and 0 bases at J, leaving 3 bases unmatched.

DNA of the CDR3: TGTGCCAGCAGCTCCGATGGGACAGGAAAAATAAGGCAGCCCCAGCATTTT. Encoded protein: CASSSDGTGKIRQPQHF. The rearrangement joins TRBV7-9 to TRBJ1-5; 8 bases line up with TRBD1. Per the germline V gene, CDR1 is SEHNR and CDR2 is FQNEAQ (reference sequence). V lost 4 bases to trimming and J lost 7 bases; unmatched junction nucleotides: 15. The CDR3 totals 17 residues.

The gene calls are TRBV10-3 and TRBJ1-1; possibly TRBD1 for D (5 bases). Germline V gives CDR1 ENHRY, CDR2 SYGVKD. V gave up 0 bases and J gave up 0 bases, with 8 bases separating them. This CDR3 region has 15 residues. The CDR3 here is CAISESGTLNTEAFF. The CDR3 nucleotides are TGTGCCATCAGTGAGTCCGGGACTTTGAACACTGAAGCTTTCTTT.

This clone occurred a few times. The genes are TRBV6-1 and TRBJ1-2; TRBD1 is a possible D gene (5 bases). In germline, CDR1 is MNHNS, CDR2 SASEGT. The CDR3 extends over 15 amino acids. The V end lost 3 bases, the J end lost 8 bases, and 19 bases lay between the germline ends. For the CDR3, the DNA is TGTGCCAGCAGTGAGTCCCAGGGACTGCATGAAGGCTACACCTTC. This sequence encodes CASSESQGLHEGYTF.

The chain's CDR3 is CASSLELAGARVDTQYF. The CDR3 region has the DNA TGCGCCAGCAGCTTGGAACTAGCGGGGGCTCGGGTAGATACGCAGTATTTT. The genes are TRBV5-1 and TRBJ2-3, with TRBD2 matching over 11 bases. The CDR3 extends over 17 amino acids. V trimming: 0 bases; J trimming: 5 bases; junction bases outside the gene matches: 8. Germline CDR1 is SGHRS and CDR2 is YFSETQ. The variable domain in full, with the rest retrieved from reference TRBV5-1 and TRBJ2-3, is KAGVTQTPRYLIKTRGQQVTLSCSPISGHRSVSWYQQTPGQGLQFLFEYFSETQRNKGNFPGRFSGRQFSNSRSEMNVSTLELGDSALYLCASSLELAGARVDTQYFGPGTRLTVL.

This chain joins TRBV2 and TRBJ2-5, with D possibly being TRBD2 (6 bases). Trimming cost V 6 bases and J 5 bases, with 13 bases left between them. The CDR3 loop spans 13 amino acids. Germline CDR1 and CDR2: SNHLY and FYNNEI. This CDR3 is CASSGSFGETQYF. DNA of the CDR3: TGTGCCAGCAGCGGGAGTTTTGGCGAGACCCAGTACTTC.

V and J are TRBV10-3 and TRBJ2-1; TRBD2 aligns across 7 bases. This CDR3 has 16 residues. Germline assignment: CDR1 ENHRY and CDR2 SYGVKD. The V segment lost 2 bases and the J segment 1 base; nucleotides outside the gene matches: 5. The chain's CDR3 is CAISEGGSESYNEQFF. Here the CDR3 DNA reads TGTGCCATCAGTGAGGGCGGGAGTGAGTCCTACAATGAGCAGTTCTTC.

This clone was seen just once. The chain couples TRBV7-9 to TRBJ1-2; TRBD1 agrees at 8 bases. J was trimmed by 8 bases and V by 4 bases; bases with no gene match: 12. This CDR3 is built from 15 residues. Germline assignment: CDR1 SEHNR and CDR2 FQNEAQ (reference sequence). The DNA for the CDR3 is TGTGCCAGCAGCTCCTCGGACAGGGCGGAAGAAGGCTACACCTTC. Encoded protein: CASSSSDRAEEGYTF. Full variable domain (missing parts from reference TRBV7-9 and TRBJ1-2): DTGVSQNPRHKITKRGQNVTFRCDPISEHNRLYWYRQTLGQGPEFLTYFQNEAQLEKSRLLSDRFSAERPKGSFSTLEIQRTEQGDSAMYLCASSSSDRAEEGYTFGSGTRLTVV.

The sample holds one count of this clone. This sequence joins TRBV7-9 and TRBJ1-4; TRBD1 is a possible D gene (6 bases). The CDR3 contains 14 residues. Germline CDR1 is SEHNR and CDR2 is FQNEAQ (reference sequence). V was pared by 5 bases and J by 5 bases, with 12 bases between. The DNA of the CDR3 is TGTGCCAGCAGCCCGAGGACAGCAAATGAAAAACTGTTTTTT. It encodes CASSPRTANEKLFF.

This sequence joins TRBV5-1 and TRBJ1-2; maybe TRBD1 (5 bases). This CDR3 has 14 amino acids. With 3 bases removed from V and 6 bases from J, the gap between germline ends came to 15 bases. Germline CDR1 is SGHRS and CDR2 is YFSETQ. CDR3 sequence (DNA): TGCGCCAGCAGCTCCTCGGGGGAAGGCCATGGCTACACCTTC. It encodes CASSSSGEGHGYTF.

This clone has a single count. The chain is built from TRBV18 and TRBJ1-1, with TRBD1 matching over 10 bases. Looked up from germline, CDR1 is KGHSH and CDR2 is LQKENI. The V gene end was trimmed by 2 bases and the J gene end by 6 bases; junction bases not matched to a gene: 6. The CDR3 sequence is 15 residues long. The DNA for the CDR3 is TGTGCCAGCTCACCATTGGGGACAGGGGATTCTGAAGCTTTCTTT. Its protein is CASSPLGTGDSEAFF.

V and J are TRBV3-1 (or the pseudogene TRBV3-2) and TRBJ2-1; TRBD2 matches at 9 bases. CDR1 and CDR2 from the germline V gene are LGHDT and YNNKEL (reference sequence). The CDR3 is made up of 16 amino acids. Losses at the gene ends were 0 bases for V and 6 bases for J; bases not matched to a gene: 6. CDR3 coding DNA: TGTGCCAGCAGCCAAGATTTGGAAGCGGGGGGCAATGAGCAGTTCTTC. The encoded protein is CASSQDLEAGGNEQFF.

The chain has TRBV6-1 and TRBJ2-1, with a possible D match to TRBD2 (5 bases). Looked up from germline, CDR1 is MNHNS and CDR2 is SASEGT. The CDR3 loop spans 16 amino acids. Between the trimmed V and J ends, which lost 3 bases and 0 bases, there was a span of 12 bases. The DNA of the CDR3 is TGTGCCAGCAGTGAGTCTGCTGGGAGCTCCTACAATGAGCAGTTCTTC. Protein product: CASSESAGSSYNEQFF.